This T cell receptor (beta chain) appears in the sequencing data of a study of blood T cell repertoires in COVID-19. Study as a whole: COVID-19 samples, acute and convalescent, were from the United States, Italy and Spain.

Sequencing used immunoSEQ multiplex PCR; TCRdb keeps in-frame clones, though not all of them. The sample holds 300,000 to 400,000 clones; roughly 86% are singletons and the top ten take 7.8%. The length of the CDR3 is 15 residues. Unmatched junction bases numbered 5, after V lost 3 bases and J lost 3 bases. Germline assignment: CDR1 MNHEY and CDR2 SMNVEV (reference sequence). This clone was seen just once. The V gene is TRBV27, the J gene TRBJ2-7, with TRBD2 identical over 10 bases. Sequenced: peripheral blood. The TCR originated in a woman aged 45-65 years who had recovered from COVID-19. The CDR3 DNA sequence: TGTGCCAGCAGTTTTTCTAGCGGGGGATACTACGAGCAGTACTTC. The encoded protein is CASSFSSGGYYEQYF.